The 28 T cell receptor beta chains given below trace back to one sample, sequenced in a study of T cell responses to AZD1222 COVID-19 vaccine (dated by TCRdb to about 2021). The sample's time point, from its label and the paper: baseline before first vaccination. Libraries were constructed by the immunoSEQ multiplex PCR assay. The immuneACCESS repertoire file appears here via TCRdb, limited to in-frame rearrangements. These files lack a portion of the clones; in checked studies, under half of the deficit traces to unresolved V genes, and the cause of the others is not known. The sample has 150,000 to 180,000 clones on record, 88% of them singletons. The ten largest clones take up around 3% of the sample. The sample in question was peripheral blood, obtained on day 0 of AZD1222 vaccination. The source is an adult in good health.

The chain is built from TRBV5-1 and TRBJ2-7; D is possibly TRBD1 or TRBD2 (5 bases each). Germline assignment: CDR1 SGHRS and CDR2 YFSETQ. Trimming pared 0 bases from V and 3 bases from J, leaving 13 bases between. CDR3 length equals 15 residues. CDR3 loop: CASSLVLGEGYEQYF. The CDR3 DNA reads TGCGCCAGCAGCTTGGTTCTGGGGGAAGGCTACGAGCAGTACTTC.

CDR3 coding DNA: TGTGCCAGCAGCTTCGGGCTAGCGGGGGGGTTAGGTGAGCAGTTCTTC. This gives the protein CASSFGLAGGLGEQFF. V gene TRBV7-9 combines with J gene TRBJ2-1, with 12 bases aligning to TRBD2. V gave up 3 bases and J gave up 9 bases; unmatched junction bases: 9. The CDR3 has 16 residues. From germline, CDR1 is SEHNR and CDR2 FQNEAQ (reference sequence). The variable domain in full, completed from reference TRBV7-9 and TRBJ2-1, reads DTGVSQNPRHKITKRGQNVTFRCDPISEHNRLYWYRQTLGQGPEFLTYFQNEAQLEKSRLLSDRFSAERPKGSFSTLEIQRTEQGDSAMYLCASSFGLAGGLGEQFFGPGTRLTVL.

The rearrangement uses TRBV6-2 or TRBV6-3 and TRBJ2-7, with 7 bases identical to TRBD1. Germline V lookup: CDR1 MNHEY, CDR2 SVGEGT. The CDR3 sequence is 16 residues long. V shed 5 bases, J shed 2 bases, and the junction held 12 bases outside the gene matches. The CDR3 DNA reads TGTGCCAGCAGTCGGATACCGGGACAGAATCCCTACGAGCAGTACTTC. It translates to CASSRIPGQNPYEQYF.

The V gene is TRBV13, the J gene TRBJ1-3; D gene uncertain. There are 14 residues in the CDR3. The V gene's germline CDR1 is PRHDT and CDR2 FYEKMQ (reference sequence). V lost 6 bases to trimming and J lost 4 bases, with 13 bases between them. The DNA of the CDR3 is TGTGCCAGCAGTAGGGTGGCATCAGGAAACACCATATATTTT. This gives the protein CASSRVASGNTIYF.

The rearrangement uses TRBV5-4 and TRBJ2-4; D not resolved. V was pared by 1 base and J by 4 bases, with 9 bases between. The CDR3 runs 14 residues. Germline V gene data show CDR1 as SGHNT and CDR2 as YYREEE (reference sequence). In nucleotides, the CDR3 is TGTGCCAGCAGCTTGCCCAGCGAGAAAAACATTCAGTACTTC. As protein: CASSLPSEKNIQYF.

This rearrangement joins TRBV28 to TRBJ2-7; D unclear. There are 12 residues in the CDR3. Germline V gene lookup returns CDR1 MDHEN and CDR2 SYDVKM. Trimming cost V 2 bases and J 3 bases, with 5 bases left between them. CDR3 protein: CASSLKGYEQYF. The CDR3 DNA reads TGTGCCAGCAGTTTAAAGGGCTACGAGCAGTACTTC.

This chain links TRBV10-3 with TRBJ2-1, with D perhaps TRBD2 (6 bases). CDR1 and CDR2 from the germline V gene are ENHRY and SYGVKD. V was trimmed by 8 bases and J by 8 bases, leaving 16 bases between them. There are 13 residues in the CDR3. CDR3 DNA: TGTGCCATCCAAGGGGACTCTACGGATGAGCAGTTCTTC. Translation: CAIQGDSTDEQFF.

This sequence joins TRBV4-3 and TRBJ1-1, with 10 bases identical to TRBD1. Germline CDR1 LGHNA, CDR2 YSLEER. CDR3 length equals 17 residues. The V segment lost 0 bases and the J segment 1 base; nucleotides outside the gene matches: 5. The CDR3 region has the DNA TGCGCCAGCAGCCAAGACTGGACAGGGGGGGCGAACACTGAAGCTTTCTTT. Translation gives CASSQDWTGGANTEAFF.

The gene calls are TRBV6-2 or TRBV6-3 and TRBJ1-1; D uncertain. Germline CDR1 MNHEY, CDR2 SVGEGT. CDR3 size: 13 residues. Trimming took 6 bases from V and 1 from J, leaving 9 bases between them. The CDR3 here is CASSRTANTEAFF. The CDR3, as DNA: TGTGCCAGCAGCCGGACGGCGAACACTGAAGCTTTCTTT.

V and J are TRBV6-2 or TRBV6-3 and TRBJ1-2; D ambiguous. The CDR3 spans 11 residues. The germline gives CDR1 MNHEY, CDR2 SVGEGT. The ends were cut back, 6 bases at V and 4 bases at J, with 6 bases in the middle. Here the CDR3 DNA reads TGTGCCAGCAGCCAGACCTATGGCTACACCTTC. This sequence encodes CASSQTYGYTF.

This clone appeared a single time. This chain connects TRBV5-1 to TRBJ1-4, with TRBD1 identical over 7 bases. Germline trimming cut 2 bases from V and 7 bases from J; bases unmatched to any gene: 5. CDR3 length: 14 residues. The germline V gene encodes CDR1 SGHRS and CDR2 YFSETQ. The CDR3 reads CASSFDRDGEKLFF. Here the CDR3 DNA reads TGCGCCAGCAGCTTTGACAGGGATGGTGAAAAACTGTTTTTT.

This chain joins TRBV6-2 or TRBV6-3 and TRBJ1-2, with D maybe TRBD1 (5 bases). Trimming stripped 5 bases from V and 2 bases from J, with 12 bases between. The CDR3 totals 14 residues. CDR1 and CDR2 (germline): MNHEY, SVGEGT. This CDR3 is CASSDGRGNYGYTF. The CDR3 nucleotides are TGTGCCAGCAGTGATGGGAGGGGAAACTATGGCTACACCTTC.

V usage is TRBV7-9 and J usage is TRBJ2-7; 7 bases match TRBD2. V trimming: 5 bases; J trimming: 4 bases; junction bases outside the gene matches: 5. In germline, CDR1 is SEHNR, CDR2 FQNEAQ (reference sequence). This CDR3 has 13 amino acids. DNA for the CDR3: TGTGCCAGCAGCCAATCCGGGGGGTACGAGCAGTACTTC. This sequence encodes CASSQSGGYEQYF. Full variable domain (rest looked up from reference TRBV7-9 and TRBJ2-7): DTGVSQNPRHKITKRGQNVTFRCDPISEHNRLYWYRQTLGQGPEFLTYFQNEAQLEKSRLLSDRFSAERPKGSFSTLEIQRTEQGDSAMYLCASSQSGGYEQYFGPGTRLTVT.

This clone was counted once. J is TRBJ2-1 and V is TRBV10-2, with no clear D. Germline V gene sequence: CDR1 WSHSY, CDR2 SAAADI. This CDR3 has 17 residues. With 0 bases removed from V and 0 bases from J, the gap between germline ends came to 12 bases. Written as DNA, the CDR3 is TGCGCCAGCAGTGAGTCGATTCAGGTGAGCTCCTACAATGAGCAGTTCTTC. Encoded protein: CASSESIQVSSYNEQFF.

This sequence joins TRBV7-9 and TRBJ2-1; D perhaps matches TRBD1 (6 bases). Looked up from germline, CDR1 is SEHNR and CDR2 is FQNEAQ (reference sequence). With 4 bases removed from V and 4 bases from J, the gap between germline ends came to 8 bases. The CDR3 loop spans 13 amino acids. For the CDR3, the DNA is TGTGCCAGCAGCTGGACAGATTACAATGAGCAGTTCTTC. As protein: CASSWTDYNEQFF.

The genes are TRBV5-5 and TRBJ1-1; D not resolved. CDR1 is SGHKS and CDR2 is YYEKEE in the germline V gene (reference sequence). This CDR3 is built from 14 residues. The V and J ends lost 0 bases and 0 bases respectively, with 6 bases between them. The CDR3 DNA reads TGTGCCAGCAGCTTGGGACGGGTGAACACTGAAGCTTTCTTT. This encodes CASSLGRVNTEAFF.

This chain links TRBV29-1 with TRBJ2-7; D remains ambiguous. Trimming took off 7 bases at V and 0 bases at J, with 16 bases between the two ends. This CDR3 is 14 amino acids long. Germline CDR1 SQVTM, CDR2 ANQGSEA. CDR3 nucleotides: TGCAGCGCCGTAGAGTCGGTTCCCTCCTACGAGCAGTACTTC. It specifies CSAVESVPSYEQYF.

This chain links TRBV9 with TRBJ1-1; 7 nucleotides match TRBD1. CDR1 and CDR2 (germline): SGDLS, YYNGEE. CDR3 length equals 14 residues. With 0 bases clipped from V and 4 bases from J, the junction kept 3 bases outside the gene matches. The DNA of the CDR3 is TGTGCCAGCAGCGTAGGTAGGGGGCTCACTGAAGCTTTCTTT. Translation: CASSVGRGLTEAFF.

The chain carries TRBV18 and TRBJ1-1, with 7 bases lining up with TRBD1. CDR1 is KGHSH and CDR2 is LQKENI in the germline V gene. V shed 2 bases, J shed 2 bases, and the junction held 2 bases outside the gene matches. The CDR3 runs 14 residues. CDR3 protein: CASSPRQGNTEAFF. CDR3 sequence (DNA): TGTGCCAGCTCACCAAGACAGGGAAACACTGAAGCTTTCTTT.

This CDR3 reads CASSQDGTSGLTDTQYF. In DNA, the CDR3 is TGTGCCAGCAGCCAAGATGGGACTAGCGGCCTCACAGATACGCAGTATTTT. This chain uses TRBV14 with TRBJ2-3; 11 positions match TRBD2. The CDR3 totals 17 residues. Germline values: CDR1 SGHDN, CDR2 FVKESK. V lost 0 bases, J lost 2 bases, and 4 bases stayed unmatched.

The chain carries TRBV3-1 (or the pseudogene TRBV3-2) and TRBJ1-3; D might be TRBD1 (6 bases). Germline V lookup: CDR1 LGHDT, CDR2 YNNKEL (reference sequence). The CDR3 spans 16 residues. Trimming removed 0 bases from V and 2 bases from J, with 11 bases in between. CDR3 loop: CASSQDLRGTGNTIYF. The CDR3 DNA sequence: TGTGCCAGCAGCCAAGATCTTAGGGGGACTGGAAACACCATATATTTT.

The V and J genes are TRBV7-9 and TRBJ2-3; 8 nucleotides line up with TRBD1. Germline CDR1 is SEHNR and CDR2 is FQNEAQ (reference sequence). With 1 base clipped from V and 5 bases from J, the junction kept 5 bases outside the gene matches. CDR3 length: 15 amino acids. Here the CDR3 reads CASSLGGGTGDTQYF. In DNA, the CDR3 is TGTGCCAGCAGCTTAGGTGGAGGGACAGGAGATACGCAGTATTTT.

This clone has just one count. The gene calls are TRBV5-6 and TRBJ1-2, with D uncertain. This CDR3 is built from 13 residues. V was pared by 0 bases and J by 10 bases, with 13 bases between. Germline assignment: CDR1 SGHDT and CDR2 YYEEEE. The CDR3, as DNA: TGTGCCAGCAGCTTGGTAGGCCCCTCGACCTACACCTTC. Protein product: CASSLVGPSTYTF.

The chain carries TRBV12-2 and TRBJ2-7; the table's D call, TRBD1, has no DNA check behind it. TRBV12-2 is a listed pseudogene. The CDR3 runs 14 residues. The CDR3, as DNA: TGTGCAAGTCGCTTAGCGGACAAAACCTACGAGCAGTACTTC. Protein product: CASRLADKTYEQYF.

The chain uses TRBV6-2 or TRBV6-3 and TRBJ2-7, with TRBD1 matching 8 bases. Germline CDR1 and CDR2: MNHEY and SVGEGT. J gave up 3 bases and V 2 bases, and 3 bases lay outside the gene matches. The CDR3 sequence is 14 residues long. CDR3 sequence: CASSYGQGNYEQYF. CDR3 DNA: TGTGCCAGCAGTTACGGACAGGGAAACTACGAGCAGTACTTC.

This chain uses TRBV4-2 with TRBJ1-1, with unresolved D. The CDR3 runs to 15 residues. V lost 0 bases and J lost 4, with 12 bases in between. The germline gives CDR1 LGHNA, CDR2 YNFKEQ. The CDR3, as DNA: TGTGCCAGCAGCCAAGAAGTCAGCCCGGGCACTGAAGCTTTCTTT. Translating gives CASSQEVSPGTEAFF.

The chain links TRBV6-2 or TRBV6-3 to TRBJ1-1; D not certain. This CDR3 comprises 16 residues. V lost 2 bases, J lost 3 bases, and 16 bases lay in between. CDR1 and CDR2 from the germline V gene are MNHEY and SVGEGT. The CDR3 reads CASSYPRPWLDTEAFF. CDR3 nucleotides: TGTGCCAGCAGTTACCCCCGACCGTGGTTGGACACTGAAGCTTTCTTT.

V gene TRBV5-1 combines with J gene TRBJ1-2, with 7 bases lining up with TRBD1. Germline loops: CDR1 SGHRS, CDR2 YFSETQ. V gave up 4 bases and J gave up 3 bases; unmatched junction bases: 6. The length of the CDR3 is 14 residues. The CDR3 nucleotides are TGCGCCAGCAGCGGAACAGGGGCGGACTATGGCTACACCTTC. It translates to CASSGTGADYGYTF.